This TCR beta chain was obtained from a study of response to subunit inactivated influenza vaccine. The V end was cut by 1 base, the J end by 0 bases, with 15 bases between. CDR1 MDHEN and CDR2 SYDVKM come from the germline V gene. The CDR3 covers 17 residues. TCRdb analysed the RT-PCR reads with MiXCR anew, one entry per CDR3 protein. The sample has some 160,000 distinct CDR3 sequences, approximately 10% seen once; the top ten hold roughly 12%. The TCR comes from a man aged 50-59 years who received an inactivated influenza vaccine. The material was non-naive T cells sorted from PBMCs, obtained around seven weeks after vaccination. The gene calls are TRBV28 and TRBJ1-1; D gene uncertain. Written as DNA, the CDR3 is TGTGCCAGCAGTTTATTGTCCGACGGCAGAGTGAACACTGAAGCTTTCTTT. Translating it yields CASSLLSDGRVNTEAFF.